The next 9 T cell receptor beta chains were all read from a single sample in a study of blood T cell repertoires in COVID-19. Clones were sequenced by immunoSEQ multiplex PCR, and TCRdb holds only the in-frame ones, with some missing. The table lists 300,000 to 450,000 clones, approximately 90% of them singletons. Sequenced input: PBMCs or T cells enriched from blood (not recorded which). These receptors were obtained from a woman between 18 and 29 years old who had recovered from COVID-19.

The chain carries TRBV19 and TRBJ2-2, with TRBD1 as a possible D gene (5 bases). V dropped 3 bases and J dropped 7 bases, with 9 bases sitting between them. The CDR3 runs 13 residues. Germline CDR1 LNHDA, CDR2 SQIVND (reference sequence). Written as DNA, the CDR3 is TGTGCCAGTAGTATCCAGGGAAGCGGGGAGCTGTTTTTT. This encodes CASSIQGSGELFF.

The count of this clone is one. The chain links TRBV9 to TRBJ2-7, with D perhaps TRBD2 (6 bases). CDR3 length: 13 residues. Trimming left V 0 bases short and J 3 bases short, with 7 bases between. The germline gives CDR1 SGDLS, CDR2 YYNGEE. CDR3 amino acids: CASSVVGGYEQYF. The CDR3 DNA reads as TGTGCCAGCAGCGTAGTGGGAGGCTACGAGCAGTACTTC.

The table lists this clone with a count of one. This sample also contains other DNA sequences that code for the same CDR3. The chain employs TRBV28 and TRBJ1-5, with TRBD1 matching over 8 bases. The CDR3 loop spans 13 amino acids. Looked up from germline, CDR1 is MDHEN and CDR2 is SYDVKM. V shed 8 bases, J shed 3 bases, and the junction held 3 bases outside the gene matches. CDR3 sequence reads: CASRQGNNQPQHF. DNA of the CDR3: TGTGCCAGCCGACAGGGGAACAATCAGCCCCAGCATTTT.

In its sample, this clone was seen once. The chain couples TRBV9 to TRBJ2-3; 9 bases are a match to TRBD2. The junction had 5 bases not matched to a gene; V was cut back by 3 bases and J by 3 bases. This CDR3 comprises 15 residues. Germline V CDR1 and CDR2: SGDLS, YYNGEE. The CDR3 loop reads CASSGSGGLTDTQYF. In nucleotides, the CDR3 is TGTGCCAGCAGCGGAAGCGGGGGGCTTACAGATACGCAGTATTTT.

This chain joins TRBV9 and TRBJ2-5; 11 nucleotides match TRBD2. The CDR3 spans 16 residues. V gave up 0 bases and J gave up 1 base; unmatched junction bases: 2. The germline V gene has CDR1 SGDLS and CDR2 YYNGEE. The CDR3 region is CASSVAGTSGQETQYF. As DNA, the CDR3 is TGTGCCAGCAGCGTAGCAGGGACTAGCGGCCAAGAGACCCAGTACTTC.

The gene calls are TRBV11-3 and TRBJ1-1; D perhaps matches TRBD1 (5 bases). This CDR3 has 12 residues. CDR1 is SGHNT, CDR2 YENEEA, per germline. With 4 bases removed from V and 8 bases from J, the gap between germline ends came to 11 bases. DNA for the CDR3: TGTGCCAGCAGCTACCCGGGGGGAGAAGCTTTCTTT. Residues: CASSYPGGEAFF.

CDR3 sequence (DNA): TGTGCCAGCAGCCTTGGGGGGGGGCAGGAGACCCAGTACTTC. The encoded protein is CASSLGGGQETQYF. The V and J genes are TRBV7-8 and TRBJ2-5; D perhaps matches TRBD2 (7 bases). The length of the CDR3 is 14 residues. Per the germline V gene, CDR1 is SGHVS and CDR2 is FQNEAQ. The V end lost 5 bases, the J end lost 5 bases, and 15 bases lay between the germline ends.

Points on this clone: Additional DNA sequences in this sample encode the identical CDR3. This chain links TRBV6-1 with TRBJ1-3; no reliable D call. Germline CDR1 MNHNS, CDR2 SASEGT. Trimming took 3 bases from V and 0 from J, leaving 6 bases between them. This CDR3 spans 14 amino acids. DNA of the CDR3: TGTGCCAGCAGTGAGGCCAGCTCTGGAAACACCATATATTTT. Translation gives CASSEASSGNTIYF.

This chain connects TRBV7-8 to TRBJ2-2; D is perhaps TRBD2 (7 bases). Trimming removed 5 bases from V and 4 bases from J, with 20 bases in between. Germline-derived CDR1 and CDR2 are SGHVS and FQNEAQ. CDR3 length: 17 residues. For the CDR3, the DNA is TGTGCCAGCAGCCCCACCCCCAGGAGGGGGGGCACCGGGGAGCTGTTTTTT. Translating it yields CASSPTPRRGGTGELFF.